Shown below are 13 T cell receptor beta chains from a single sample sequenced in a study of blood T cells in healthy people across ages. Next came a second PCR, run for roughly 7 to 12 cycles, which used a sample-barcoded 5' primer along with a J-beta primer mix. TCRdb redid the calling of the 5' RACE reads with MiXCR, one entry per CDR3 protein. The sample includes some 320,000 distinct CDR3 sequences, around 27% seen only once; the top ten take 25% to 30%. The source material was blood. These receptors all come from a woman in her sixties or seventies in good health.

This clonotype has a handful of counts. The chain joins TRBV18 to TRBJ2-5; unclear D gene. The length of the CDR3 is 12 residues. Germline V lookup: CDR1 KGHSH, CDR2 LQKENI. Trimming removed 3 bases at V and 5 bases at J, with 7 bases between. CDR3 nucleotide sequence: TGTGCCAGCTCACCCCTGCTGGAGACCCAGTACTTC. Translating gives CASSPLLETQYF.

J is TRBJ2-6 and V is TRBV6-1, with TRBD1 matching 9 bases. The CDR3 contains 16 residues. Germline CDR1 MNHNS, CDR2 SASEGT. V gave up 6 bases and J gave up 0 bases; unmatched junction bases: 3. Here the CDR3 reads CASRTGGNSGANVLTF. Here the CDR3 DNA reads TGTGCCAGCAGGACAGGGGGGAACTCTGGGGCCAACGTCCTGACTTTC.

This clonotype was counted between two and nine times. The rearrangement uses TRBV5-4 and TRBJ2-1, with 11 bases fitting TRBD2. The ends lost 0 bases at V and 8 bases at J; junction bases unmatched: 4. CDR3 length equals 15 residues. Germline assignment: CDR1 SGHNT and CDR2 YYREEE (reference sequence). DNA for the CDR3: TGTGCCAGCAGCTTGGGGCTAGCGGGGGGTGATGAGCAGTTCTTC. Residues: CASSLGLAGGDEQFF.

This clonotype was counted between two and nine times. CDR3 loop: CASSQVGAINEQFF. The CDR3 coding sequence is TGCGCCAGCAGCCAAGTTGGGGCCATAAATGAGCAGTTCTTC. The chain joins TRBV4-3 to TRBJ2-1; weak D call: TRBD1 (5 bases). CDR3 length: 14 amino acids. Trimming took off 1 base at V and 7 bases at J, with 11 bases between the two ends. CDR1 is LGHNA and CDR2 is YSLEER in the germline V gene.

V usage is TRBV12-3 or TRBV12-4 and J usage is TRBJ1-1; tentative D call: TRBD1 (5 bases). The CDR3 consists of 13 residues. V was pared by 5 bases and J by 3 bases, with 10 bases between. CDR3 sequence (DNA): TGTGCCAGCAGTCCGGGACCGTACACTGAAGCTTTCTTT. Protein: CASSPGPYTEAFF.

There are a few counts of this clonotype. This chain uses TRBV5-1 with TRBJ1-1; D is unresolved. V lost 4 bases to trimming and J lost 1 base, with 11 bases between them. CDR3 length: 14 amino acids. Germline loops: CDR1 SGHRS, CDR2 YFSETQ. CDR3 amino acids: CASSSRERNTEAFF. DNA for the CDR3: TGCGCCAGCAGCAGCCGGGAGAGGAACACTGAAGCTTTCTTT.

The chain combines TRBV3-1 with TRBJ1-2; D gene ambiguous. Trimming removed 4 bases from V and 12 bases from J, with 12 bases in between. The CDR3 sequence is 11 residues long. The germline V gene has CDR1 LGHDT and CDR2 YNNKEL (reference sequence). CDR3 in DNA: TGTGCCAGCAGCCTTTCAGAGGTTCACACCTTC. It translates to CASSLSEVHTF.

This clonotype was counted a few times. V is TRBV15 and J is TRBJ2-4, with 10 bases identical to TRBD1. The CDR3 covers 16 residues. Germline loops: CDR1 LNHNV, CDR2 YYDKDF (reference sequence). Trimming at V came to 5 bases and at J to 6 bases, leaving 10 bases not matched to a gene. CDR3 loop: CATSGRQGATRNIQYF. CDR3 coding DNA: TGTGCCACCAGCGGACGACAGGGGGCAACCCGAAACATTCAGTACTTC.

This clonotype appeared a few times. CDR3 DNA sequence: TGTGCCAGCAGCAGCACTCGATACAATGAGCAGTTCTTC. Translated: CASSSTRYNEQFF. The chain employs TRBV11-2 and TRBJ2-1; no definite D call. The CDR3 has 13 residues. Trimming left V 5 bases short and J 4 bases short, with 9 bases between. Germline V gives CDR1 SGHAT, CDR2 FQNNGV.

Notes on this clonotype: The junction departs from germline at one end; a sequencing error may be responsible. The rearrangement joins TRBV7-7 to TRBJ2-5, with a tentative D call TRBD1 (6 bases). Germline V gives CDR1 SSHAT, CDR2 FNYEAQ (reference sequence). The CDR3 has 13 residues. CDR3 nucleotides: TGTGCTAGCAGCCCGGACAGAAAAGAGACCCAGTACTTC. Translating it yields CASSPDRKETQYF.

This clonotype came up a few times. The chain joins TRBV9 to TRBJ2-2, with D perhaps matching TRBD2 (6 bases). In germline, CDR1 is SGDLS, CDR2 YYNGEE. This CDR3 has 15 amino acids. Deletions cut 7 bases from V and 4 bases from J, with 17 bases between. This CDR3 reads CASVASFGGTGELFF. The DNA of the CDR3 is TGTGCCAGCGTAGCTTCGTTCGGGGGCACCGGGGAGCTGTTTTTT.

The chain employs TRBV29-1 and TRBJ2-5; 8 bases are shared with TRBD2. The CDR3 contains 13 residues. J lost 2 bases, V lost 4 bases, and 3 bases had no gene match. Germline assignment: CDR1 SQVTM and CDR2 ANQGSEA. The DNA for the CDR3 is TGCAGCGTTGCAGCGGGGGTGCAAGAGACCCAGTACTTC. Translation: CSVAAGVQETQYF.

The table lists this clonotype with many counts. This chain uses TRBV18 with TRBJ2-1; D may be TRBD1 (6 bases). The CDR3 loop spans 13 amino acids. In germline, CDR1 is KGHSH, CDR2 LQKENI. V was shortened by 3 bases and J by 12 bases, with 15 bases between the two germline ends. In DNA form, the CDR3 reads TGTGCCAGCTCACCGAGAGAGGACAGCTTGCAGTTCTTC. Its protein is CASSPREDSLQFF.